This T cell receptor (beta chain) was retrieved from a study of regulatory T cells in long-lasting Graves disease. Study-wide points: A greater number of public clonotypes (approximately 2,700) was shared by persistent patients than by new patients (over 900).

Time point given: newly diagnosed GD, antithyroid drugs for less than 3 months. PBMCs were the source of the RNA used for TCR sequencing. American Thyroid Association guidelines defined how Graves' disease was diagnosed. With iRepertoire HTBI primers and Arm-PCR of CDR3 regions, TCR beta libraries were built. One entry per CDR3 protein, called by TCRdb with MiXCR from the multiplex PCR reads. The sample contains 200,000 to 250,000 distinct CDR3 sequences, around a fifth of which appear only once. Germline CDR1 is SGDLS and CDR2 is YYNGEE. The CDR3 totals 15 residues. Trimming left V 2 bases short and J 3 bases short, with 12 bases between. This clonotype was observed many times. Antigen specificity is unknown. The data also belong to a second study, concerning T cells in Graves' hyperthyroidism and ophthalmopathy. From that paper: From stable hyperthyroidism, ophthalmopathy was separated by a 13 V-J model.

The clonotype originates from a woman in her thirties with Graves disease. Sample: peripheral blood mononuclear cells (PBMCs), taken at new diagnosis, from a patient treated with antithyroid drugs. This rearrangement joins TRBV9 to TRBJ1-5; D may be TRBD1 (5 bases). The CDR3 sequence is CASSVSDSLNQPQHF. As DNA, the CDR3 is TGTGCCAGCAGCGTGAGTGACAGCCTCAATCAGCCCCAGCATTTT.